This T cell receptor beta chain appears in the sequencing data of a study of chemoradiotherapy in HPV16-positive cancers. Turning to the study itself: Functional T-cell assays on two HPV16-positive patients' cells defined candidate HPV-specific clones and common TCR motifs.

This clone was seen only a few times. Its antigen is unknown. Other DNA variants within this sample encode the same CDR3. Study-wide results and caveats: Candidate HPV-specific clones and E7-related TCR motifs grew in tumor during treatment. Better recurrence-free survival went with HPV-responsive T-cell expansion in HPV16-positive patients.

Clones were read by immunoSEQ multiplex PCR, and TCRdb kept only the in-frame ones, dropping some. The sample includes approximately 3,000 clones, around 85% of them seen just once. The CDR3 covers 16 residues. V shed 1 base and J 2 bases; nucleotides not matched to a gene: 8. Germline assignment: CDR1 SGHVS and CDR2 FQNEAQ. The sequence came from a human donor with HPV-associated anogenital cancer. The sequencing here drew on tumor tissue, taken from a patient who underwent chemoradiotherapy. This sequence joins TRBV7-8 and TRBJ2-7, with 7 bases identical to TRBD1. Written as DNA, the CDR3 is TGTGCCAGCAGCTTAGGGCCGAGACAGGGAACCTACGAGCAGTACTTC. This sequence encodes CASSLGPRQGTYEQYF.